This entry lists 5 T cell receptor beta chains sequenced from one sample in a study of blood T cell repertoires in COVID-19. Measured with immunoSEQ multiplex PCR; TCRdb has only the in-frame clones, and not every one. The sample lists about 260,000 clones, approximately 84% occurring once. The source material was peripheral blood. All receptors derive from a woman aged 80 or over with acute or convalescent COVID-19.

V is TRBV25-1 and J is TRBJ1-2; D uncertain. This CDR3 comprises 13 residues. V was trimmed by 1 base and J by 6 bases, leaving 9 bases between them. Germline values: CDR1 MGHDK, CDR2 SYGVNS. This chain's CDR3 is CASSESGRDGYTF. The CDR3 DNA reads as TGTGCCAGCAGTGAATCGGGAAGAGATGGCTACACCTTC.

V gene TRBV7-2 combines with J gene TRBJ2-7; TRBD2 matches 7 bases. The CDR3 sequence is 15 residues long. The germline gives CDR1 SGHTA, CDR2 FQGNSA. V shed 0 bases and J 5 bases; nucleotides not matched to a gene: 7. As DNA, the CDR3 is TGTGCCAGCAGCTTAGCTCTAGCGGTTTCTCACGAGCAGTACTTC. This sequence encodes CASSLALAVSHEQYF.

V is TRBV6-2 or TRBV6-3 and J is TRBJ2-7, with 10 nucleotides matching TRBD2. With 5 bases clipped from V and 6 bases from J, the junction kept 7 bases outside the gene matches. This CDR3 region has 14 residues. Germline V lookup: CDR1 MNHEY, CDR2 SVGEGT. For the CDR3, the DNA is TGTGCCAGCAGTGACCCCAGCGGGAGGGTCGAGCAGTACTTC. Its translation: CASSDPSGRVEQYF.

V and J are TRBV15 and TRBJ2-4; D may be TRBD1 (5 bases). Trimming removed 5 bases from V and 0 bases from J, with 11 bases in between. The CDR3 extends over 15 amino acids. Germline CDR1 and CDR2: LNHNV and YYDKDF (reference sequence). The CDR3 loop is CATSPGPVAKNIQYF. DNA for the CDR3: TGTGCCACCAGCCCAGGGCCCGTAGCCAAAAACATTCAGTACTTC.

CDR3 in amino acids: CASSRDRVYGYTF. The CDR3 region has the DNA TGTGCCAGCAGTCGGGACAGGGTTTATGGCTACACCTTC. This rearrangement joins TRBV12-3 or TRBV12-4 to TRBJ1-2; 9 bases are a match to TRBD1. The CDR3 extends over 13 amino acids. V dropped 5 bases and J dropped 5; count of bases not matched to a gene: 3.